The 15 T cell receptor beta chains in this list originate from one sample, sequenced in a study of vaccination effects on CD4 cells after COVID-19. Libraries were prepared by immunoSEQ multiplex PCR; TCRdb keeps only in-frame clonotypes and omits some of them. The sample includes about 18,000 clones, 76% of them seen just once. No cognate antigen is known for these TCRs. Ahead of sequencing, the ViraFEST assay grew antigen-specific CD4+ T cells using viral peptide pools. Having been cultured for approximately ten days, the cells underwent CD4+ T cell isolation. SARS-CoV-2 infection was confirmed by PCR in the person between March and December 2020. Two doses of BNT162b2 or mRNA-1273 vaccine were administered to participants. The sample here was CD4+ T cells from PBMCs cultured with SARS-CoV-2 spike peptides, taken after COVID-19 vaccination. These receptors all stem from a human donor who had a prior SARS-CoV-2 infection.

The gene calls are TRBV9 and TRBJ1-1; the D gene is possibly TRBD1 (6 bases). V dropped 4 bases and J dropped 5 bases, with 15 bases sitting between them. CDR3 length: 14 residues. Germline CDR1 is SGDLS and CDR2 is YYNGEE. In DNA, the CDR3 is TGTGCCAGCAGCCGGGGGGGGCCAGATACTGAAGCTTTCTTT. Protein: CASSRGGPDTEAFF.

This clone was counted between two and nine times. This rearrangement joins TRBV7-9 to TRBJ1-6; D gene uncertain. Germline assignment: CDR1 SEHNR and CDR2 FQNEAQ (reference sequence). Between the trimmed V and J ends, which lost 4 bases and 7 bases, there was a span of 14 bases. The CDR3 spans 15 residues. The CDR3 loop is CASSWSGARNSPLHF. CDR3 nucleotides: TGTGCCAGCAGCTGGTCGGGCGCGAGGAATTCACCCCTCCACTTT.

The chain recombines TRBV18 with TRBJ1-5; D may be TRBD1 (5 bases). Trimming took 3 bases from V and 6 from J, leaving 15 bases between them. Germline V CDR1 and CDR2: KGHSH, LQKENI. The CDR3 covers 15 residues. CDR3 amino acids: CASSPQGEVTQPQHF. The CDR3 DNA follows: TGTGCCAGCTCACCTCAAGGGGAGGTCACTCAGCCCCAGCATTTT.

The chain is built from TRBV3-1 (or the pseudogene TRBV3-2) and TRBJ2-5, with TRBD1 identical over 8 bases. V gave up 4 bases and J gave up 13 bases; unmatched junction bases: 26. The CDR3 has 18 amino acids. Germline lookup yields CDR1 LGHDT and CDR2 YNNKEL (reference sequence). The DNA for the CDR3 is TGTGCCAGCAGCCCGTATCAGGGGGCCAGCCCTTCCCTCAGGGCTGGGTACTTC. It translates to CASSPYQGASPSLRAGYF.

V usage is TRBV5-6 and J usage is TRBJ2-7; 10 positions match TRBD2. This CDR3 is built from 15 residues. The trim removed 4 bases at V and 2 bases at J, leaving 6 bases unmatched. CDR1 SGHDT and CDR2 YYEEEE come from the germline V gene. The CDR3 reads CASSRLAGPPYEQYF. DNA of the CDR3: TGTGCCAGCAGCAGACTAGCGGGTCCACCCTACGAGCAGTACTTC.

This chain's CDR3 is CASSLGVQGRDTIYF. Here the CDR3 DNA reads TGCGCCAGCAGCTTGGGTGTACAGGGACGGGACACCATATATTTT. V and J are TRBV5-1 and TRBJ1-3; TRBD1 might be the D (6 bases). The CDR3 consists of 15 residues. Germline assignment: CDR1 SGHRS and CDR2 YFSETQ. V lost 0 bases and J lost 8, with 15 bases in between.

V and J are TRBV5-8 and TRBJ1-1; D unresolved. The V end lost 0 bases, the J end lost 3 bases, and 6 bases lay between the germline ends. Germline values: CDR1 SGHTS, CDR2 YDEGEE. The CDR3 is made up of 13 amino acids. CDR3: CASSLDSYTEAFF. CDR3 nucleotides: TGTGCCAGCAGCTTGGACAGTTACACTGAAGCTTTCTTT.

J is TRBJ1-4 and V is TRBV7-6; D is perhaps TRBD1 (6 bases). The CDR3 loop spans 16 amino acids. Trimming took 5 bases from V and 10 from J, leaving 23 bases between them. Germline V CDR1 and CDR2: SGHVS, FNYEAQ. CDR3 in amino acids: CASSPRLGKEGGKLFF. In DNA form, the CDR3 reads TGTGCCAGCAGCCCCCGCCTGGGAAAGGAAGGGGGAAAACTGTTTTTT.

This clone was counted only a few times. The chain joins TRBV3-1 (or the pseudogene TRBV3-2) to TRBJ1-1; no clear D gene. The CDR3 totals 13 residues. Trimming stripped 0 bases from V and 4 bases from J, with 6 bases between. The germline V gene has CDR1 LGHDT and CDR2 YNNKEL (reference sequence). The CDR3 DNA reads as TGTGCCAGCAGCCAAGAGGGCATCACTGAAGCTTTCTTT. This gives the protein CASSQEGITEAFF.

The V and J genes are TRBV5-6 and TRBJ2-3; 7 nucleotides align to TRBD2. After removal of 0 bases from V and 11 bases from J, the junction contained 6 bases not matched to a gene. The CDR3 extends over 13 amino acids. The germline gives CDR1 SGHDT, CDR2 YYEEEE. This CDR3 is CASSLGGGRRQYF. As DNA, the CDR3 is TGTGCCAGCAGCTTGGGTGGCGGGAGAAGGCAGTATTTT.

This rearrangement joins TRBV2 to TRBJ2-7; unclear D gene. The CDR3 has 13 amino acids. The V gene lost 4 bases and the J gene lost 5 bases, with 12 bases spanning the gap. CDR1 and CDR2 (germline): SNHLY, FYNNEI. The CDR3 DNA follows: TGTGCCAGCAGTGTCGAGATCCCCCACGAGCAGTACTTC. This codes for CASSVEIPHEQYF.

J is TRBJ2-1 and V is TRBV19; D gene unclear. Germline assignment: CDR1 LNHDA and CDR2 SQIVND (reference sequence). This CDR3 comprises 15 residues. Trimming removed 5 bases at V and 0 bases at J, with 11 bases between. CDR3 region: CASSLGVVSYNEQFF. CDR3 nucleotide sequence: TGTGCCAGTAGTCTTGGGGTAGTCTCCTACAATGAGCAGTTCTTC.

This clone has only a few counts. This chain joins TRBV2 and TRBJ2-7; TRBD1 aligns across 9 bases. In germline, CDR1 is SNHLY, CDR2 FYNNEI. The CDR3 covers 10 residues. V dropped 8 bases and J dropped 12; count of bases not matched to a gene: 5. For the CDR3, the DNA is TGTGCCAGCGGGGGACAGGGACCGTACTTC. This sequence encodes CASGGQGPYF.

This clone was seen only a few times. This chain links TRBV7-9 with TRBJ2-7, with D possibly matching TRBD1 (6 bases). Germline loops: CDR1 SEHNR, CDR2 FQNEAQ (reference sequence). Trimming removed 2 bases from V and 0 bases from J, with 17 bases in between. CDR3 length: 17 residues. The CDR3 DNA reads TGTGCCAGCAGCTTAAATGCGGTGCAGGGGACCTCCTACGAGCAGTACTTC. It codes for CASSLNAVQGTSYEQYF.

The chain couples TRBV15 to TRBJ2-5, with 9 bases aligning to TRBD1. CDR1 is LNHNV and CDR2 is YYDKDF in the germline V gene (reference sequence). V lost 2 bases to trimming and J lost 4 bases; unmatched junction nucleotides: 5. This CDR3 spans 15 amino acids. This chain's CDR3 is CATSRLGTGRETQYF. The CDR3 nucleotides are TGTGCCACCAGCAGACTCGGGACAGGGCGAGAGACCCAGTACTTC.